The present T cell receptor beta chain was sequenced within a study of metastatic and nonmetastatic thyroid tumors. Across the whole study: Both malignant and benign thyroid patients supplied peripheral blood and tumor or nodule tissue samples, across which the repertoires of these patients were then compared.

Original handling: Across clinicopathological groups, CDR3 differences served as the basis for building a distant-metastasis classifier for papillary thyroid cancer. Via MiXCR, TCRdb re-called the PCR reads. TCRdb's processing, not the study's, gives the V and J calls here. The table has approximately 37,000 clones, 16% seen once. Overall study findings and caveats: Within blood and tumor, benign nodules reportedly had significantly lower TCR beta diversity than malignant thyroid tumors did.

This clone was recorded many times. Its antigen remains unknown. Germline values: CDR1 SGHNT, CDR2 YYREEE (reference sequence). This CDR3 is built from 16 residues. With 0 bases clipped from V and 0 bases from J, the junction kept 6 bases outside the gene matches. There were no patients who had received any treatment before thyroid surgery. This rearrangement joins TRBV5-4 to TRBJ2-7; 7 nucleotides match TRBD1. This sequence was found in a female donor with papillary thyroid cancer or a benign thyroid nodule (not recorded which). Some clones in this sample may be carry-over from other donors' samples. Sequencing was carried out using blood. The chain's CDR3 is CASSLGAGGNSYEQYF. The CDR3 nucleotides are TGTGCCAGCAGCTTGGGCGCAGGGGGAAACTCCTACGAGCAGTACTTC.